Sequencing of this T cell receptor (beta chain) was carried out in a study of blood T cells in healthy people across ages. Notes on the study in general: Leaving the PBMCs unsorted stopped any conclusive comparison of naive versus antigen-experienced cells.

Alongside a J-beta primer mix, a sample-barcoded 5' primer served in a second PCR lasting 7 to 11 cycles. MiXCR, applied by TCRdb to the 5' RACE reads, yields one record per CDR3 protein. The table lists around 1,600,000 distinct CDR3 sequences, roughly two fifths of them singletons. Notes on this clonotype: Its antigen is unknown.

This CDR3 is 13 amino acids long. Germline V gene data show CDR1 as SQVTM and CDR2 as ANQGSEA. Trimming took off 2 bases at V and 6 bases at J, with 13 bases between the two ends. This chain connects TRBV29-1 to TRBJ1-2; D remains unclear. The sequencing sample was made of blood. This clonotype was obtained from a woman aged 18-29 years in good health. The CDR3 spells CSVERGQADGYTF. The CDR3 region has the DNA TGCAGCGTTGAACGAGGGCAGGCTGATGGCTACACCTTC.